The source of this TCR beta chain is a study of human T cells and chemical hapten exposure. About the study: Scalp application of diphenylcyclopropenone was performed weekly in patients across the entire approximately 23-week study.

TCRdb re-analysed the RACE reads in MiXCR, keeping a single row per CDR3 protein. The sample contains around 200,000 distinct CDR3 sequences, around a quarter of which appear only once. Per the germline V gene, CDR1 is SGHTA and CDR2 is FQGNSA. The CDR3 loop spans 13 amino acids. Trimming took 4 bases from V and 1 from J, leaving 7 bases between them. This clonotype showed up many times. Time point denoted: patch test 3, about 24 weeks after DPC sensitization. The treatment: therapeutic diphenylcyclopropenone sensitization with weekly scalp DPC. Ahead of applying each patch test, blood was sampled. The sample in question was whole blood, obtained in connection with sensitization to the hapten diphenylcyclopropenone (DPC). The genes are TRBV7-2 and TRBJ2-5; D uncertain. The source of this sequence is a woman aged 40 to 50 with alopecia areata. Some clones in this sample may be carry-over from other donors' samples. CDR3 protein: CASSSRAQETQYF. The CDR3 DNA is TGTGCCAGCAGCTCGAGAGCCCAAGAGACCCAGTACTTC.